What follows are 20 T cell receptor beta chains derived from one specimen sequenced in a study of cytomegalovirus exposure and HLA in healthy donors. The PCR was carried out with 60 Vbeta primers and 13 Jbeta primers. Clones were read by immunoSEQ multiplex PCR, and TCRdb kept only the in-frame ones, dropping some. Its table records fewer than 60,000 clones. Source material: PBMCs. All receptors derive from a young woman in good health and CMV-seropositive.

V and J are TRBV30 and TRBJ2-3, with 12 bases fitting TRBD2. The CDR3 has 18 residues. J lost 3 bases, V lost 0 bases, and 10 bases had no gene match. Germline lookup yields CDR1 GTSNPN and CDR2 SVGIG (reference sequence). The CDR3 here is CAWSVTSSGRAWTDTQYF. CDR3 sequence (DNA): TGTGCCTGGAGTGTTACTTCTAGCGGGAGGGCCTGGACAGATACGCAGTATTTT.

This rearrangement joins TRBV6-5 to TRBJ2-7; 12 bases fit TRBD2. This CDR3 spans 15 amino acids. J lost 3 bases, V lost 6 bases, and 6 bases had no gene match. The germline CDR1 and CDR2 sequences are MNHEY and SVGAGI. The CDR3 sequence is CASSAGTSGLYEQYF. CDR3 sequence (DNA): TGTGCCAGCAGCGCCGGGACTAGCGGGCTCTACGAGCAGTACTTC.

The chain uses TRBV28 and TRBJ2-7; the match to TRBD2 covers 10 bases. The CDR3 length is 14 residues. The V and J ends lost 6 bases and 3 bases, in that order; junction bases with no gene match: 5. Per the germline V gene, CDR1 is MDHEN and CDR2 is SYDVKM. The CDR3 loop reads CASRVAGGVYEQYF. CDR3 DNA: TGTGCCAGCAGAGTAGCGGGGGGCGTCTACGAGCAGTACTTC.

The chain has TRBV19 and TRBJ1-5; D not certain. The CDR3 loop spans 15 amino acids. Trimming took off 3 bases at V and 3 bases at J, with 12 bases between the two ends. Germline CDR1 LNHDA, CDR2 SQIVND (reference sequence). CDR3 DNA sequence: TGTGCCAGTAGTATCTTCCCACAGTCCAATCAGCCCCAGCATTTT. Its protein is CASSIFPQSNQPQHF.

About this clone: One junction end does not reproduce the germline sequence, and a read error may be involved. CDR3 sequence: CASSESTLATSGAF. In nucleotides, the CDR3 is TGCGCCAGCAGTGAGTCGACACTAGCTACTAGCGGGGCTTTT. This chain joins TRBV10-2 and TRBJ2-3; 10 bases fit TRBD2. This CDR3 is built from 14 residues. Germline V CDR1 and CDR2: WSHSY, SAAADI.

The chain's CDR3 is CASSPQGQGYLYGYTF. In nucleotides, the CDR3 is TGTGCCAGCAGCCCTCAGGGACAGGGCTACCTCTATGGCTACACCTTC. The chain recombines TRBV11-2 with TRBJ1-2, with TRBD1 matching 9 bases. Unmatched junction bases numbered 11, after V lost 5 bases and J lost 4 bases. CDR3 size: 16 residues. Germline values: CDR1 SGHAT, CDR2 FQNNGV.

The chain has TRBV19 and TRBJ1-1; the D is unclear. Germline loops: CDR1 LNHDA, CDR2 SQIVND (reference sequence). Trimming removed 3 bases at V and 11 bases at J, with 13 bases between. CDR3 length equals 12 residues. The CDR3 sequence: CASSIPESWAFF. The DNA of the CDR3 is TGTGCCAGTAGTATTCCCGAGAGTTGGGCTTTCTTT.

The J gene is TRBJ2-7, the V gene TRBV4-1; a possible D gene is TRBD2 (7 bases). The CDR3 is 18 amino acids. Trimming shortened V by 3 bases and J by 4 bases, and 25 bases separated the two germline ends. Looked up from germline, CDR1 is MGHRA and CDR2 is YSYEKL. CDR3 DNA: TGCGCCAGCAGCCAGAGGGTGGGGGGGCGGGACTTCAAGTACGAGCAGTACTTC. Its protein is CASSQRVGGRDFKYEQYF.

The V call is TRBV4-2, the J call TRBJ2-7, with unresolved D. CDR3 size: 14 residues. V was trimmed by 3 bases and J by 0 bases, leaving 9 bases between them. Germline V gene data show CDR1 as LGHNA and CDR2 as YNFKEQ. The CDR3 protein is CASSHGTNSYEQYF. CDR3 DNA: TGTGCCAGCAGCCACGGAACTAACTCCTACGAGCAGTACTTC.

This chain connects TRBV12-5 to TRBJ2-5, with TRBD1 as a possible D gene (6 bases). The CDR3 is 15 amino acids. CDR1 is LGHNT and CDR2 is FRNRAP in the germline V gene. Trimming took off 2 bases at V and 5 bases at J, with 15 bases between the two ends. The CDR3 DNA is TGTGCTAGTGGTTTGCCGGGCAGGGGACGGGAGACCCAGTACTTC. Translation gives CASGLPGRGRETQYF.

The chain has TRBV10-3 and TRBJ2-5; TRBD2 matches 8 bases. Germline-derived CDR1 and CDR2 are ENHRY and SYGVKD. With 0 bases clipped from V and 4 bases from J, the junction kept 7 bases outside the gene matches. The CDR3 has 16 residues. The CDR3 sequence: CAISESGTRGRETQYF. The CDR3, as DNA: TGTGCCATCAGTGAGTCTGGGACTAGGGGGAGAGAGACCCAGTACTTC.

The gene calls are TRBV11-2 and TRBJ2-7, with TRBD2 matching 7 bases. Germline V gene data show CDR1 as SGHAT and CDR2 as FQNNGV. Unmatched junction bases numbered 11, after V lost 1 base and J lost 5 bases. This CDR3 comprises 16 residues. Here the CDR3 DNA reads TGTGCCAGCAGCTTAGGGTTGCGGACTAGATCCCACGAGCAGTACTTC. The encoded protein is CASSLGLRTRSHEQYF.

The chain links TRBV6-5 to TRBJ2-7; 8 bases are a match to TRBD2. Trimming cost V 7 bases and J 7 bases; bases outside gene matches: 12. From germline, CDR1 is MNHEY and CDR2 SVGAGI. CDR3 length: 14 amino acids. The CDR3 protein is CASNPAGGGKEQYF. The CDR3 nucleotides read TGTGCCAGCAATCCGGCGGGAGGAGGAAAAGAGCAGTACTTC.

J is TRBJ1-1 and V is TRBV7-2; 9 bases align to TRBD1. The CDR3 is 14 residues long. V dropped 3 bases and J dropped 5; count of bases not matched to a gene: 4. The germline gives CDR1 SGHTA, CDR2 FQGNSA. The CDR3: CASSLGTGRTEAFF. The CDR3 region has the DNA TGTGCCAGCAGCTTGGGGACAGGGCGGACTGAAGCTTTCTTT.

The J gene is TRBJ2-5, the V gene TRBV21-1; the table's D call, TRBD2, was not checked against the DNA. TRBV21-1 is an annotated pseudogene. CDR3 length equals 15 residues. CDR3 bases: TGTGCCAGCAGCAAAGGCGGCGCCCAACCCGAGACCCAGTACTTC. Protein: CASSKGGAQPETQYF.

This chain connects TRBV4-2 to TRBJ2-1, with D perhaps TRBD2 (6 bases). Germline V gene lookup returns CDR1 LGHNA and CDR2 YNFKEQ. Trimming took off 3 bases at V and 5 bases at J, with 20 bases between the two ends. This CDR3 is 17 amino acids long. CDR3 in amino acids: CASSHVGRRVVDNEQFF. The CDR3 bases are TGTGCCAGCAGCCACGTGGGGAGGAGAGTCGTTGACAATGAGCAGTTCTTC.

The gene calls are TRBV30 and TRBJ1-1, with D tentatively TRBD1 (6 bases). V was clipped by 7 bases and J by 2 bases, with 17 bases between them. This CDR3 comprises 14 residues. Germline V gives CDR1 GTSNPN, CDR2 SVGIG (reference sequence). The CDR3 here is CASLGGGVNTEAFF. The CDR3 nucleotides read TGTGCCTCCCTCGGGGGGGGCGTAAACACTGAAGCTTTCTTT. The full variable domain, its missing parts supplied by reference TRBV30 and TRBJ1-1, is SQTIHQWPATLVQPVGSPLSLECTVEGTSNPNLYWYRQAAGRGLQLLFYSVGIGQISSEVPQNLSASRPQDRQFILSSKKLLLSDSGFYLCASLGGGVNTEAFFGQGTRLTVV.

The CDR3 here is CASSGRMIDTGELFF. The DNA of the CDR3 is TGTGCCAGCAGCGGCCGAATGATAGACACCGGGGAGCTGTTTTTT. V is TRBV9 and J is TRBJ2-2; the D is unclear. Trimming took 3 bases from V and 3 from J, leaving 12 bases between them. This CDR3 has 15 amino acids. Germline V lookup: CDR1 SGDLS, CDR2 YYNGEE.

V and J are TRBV7-9 and TRBJ1-2; 10 nucleotides match TRBD1. The CDR3 totals 13 residues. Trimming cost V 5 bases and J 6 bases; bases outside gene matches: 3. Germline CDR1 is SEHNR and CDR2 is FQNEAQ (reference sequence). The CDR3 region has the DNA TGTGCCAGCAGCCTCGGGACAGGGGATGGCTACACCTTC. Amino acids: CASSLGTGDGYTF.

The chain links TRBV4-1 to TRBJ1-2; the D gene is possibly TRBD1 (6 bases). Germline loops: CDR1 MGHRA, CDR2 YSYEKL. V shed 4 bases and J shed 6 bases, with 15 bases lying between them. The CDR3 spans 14 residues. CDR3 region: CASSRTGLGDGYTF. The CDR3 DNA reads TGCGCCAGCAGCCGAACAGGGTTAGGGGATGGCTACACCTTC.